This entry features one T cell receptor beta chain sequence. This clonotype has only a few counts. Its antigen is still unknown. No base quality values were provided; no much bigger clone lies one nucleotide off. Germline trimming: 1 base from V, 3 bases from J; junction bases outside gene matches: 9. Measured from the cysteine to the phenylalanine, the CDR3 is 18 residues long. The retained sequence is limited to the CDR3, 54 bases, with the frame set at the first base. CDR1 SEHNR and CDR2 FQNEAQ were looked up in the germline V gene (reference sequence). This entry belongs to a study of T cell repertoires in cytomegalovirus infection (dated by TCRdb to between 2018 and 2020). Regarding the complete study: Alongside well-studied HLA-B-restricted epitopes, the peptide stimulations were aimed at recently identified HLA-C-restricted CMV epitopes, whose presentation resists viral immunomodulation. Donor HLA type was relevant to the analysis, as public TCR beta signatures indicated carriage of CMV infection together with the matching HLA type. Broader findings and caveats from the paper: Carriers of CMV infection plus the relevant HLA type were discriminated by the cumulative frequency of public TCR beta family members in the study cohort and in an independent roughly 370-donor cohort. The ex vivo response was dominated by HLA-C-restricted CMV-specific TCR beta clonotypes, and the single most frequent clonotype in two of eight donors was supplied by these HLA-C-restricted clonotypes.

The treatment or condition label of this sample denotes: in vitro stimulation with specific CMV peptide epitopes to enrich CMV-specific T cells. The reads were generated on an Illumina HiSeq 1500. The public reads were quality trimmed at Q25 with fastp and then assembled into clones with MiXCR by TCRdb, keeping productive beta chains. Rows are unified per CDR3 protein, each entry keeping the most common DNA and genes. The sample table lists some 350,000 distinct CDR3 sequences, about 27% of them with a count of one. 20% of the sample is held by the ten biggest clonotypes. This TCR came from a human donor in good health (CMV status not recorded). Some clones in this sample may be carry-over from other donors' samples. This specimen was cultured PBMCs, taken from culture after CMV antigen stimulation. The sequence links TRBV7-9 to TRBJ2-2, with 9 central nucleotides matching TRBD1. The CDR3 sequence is CASSLDYSGQGHTGELFF. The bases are TGTGCCAGCAGCTTAGATTATTCGGGACAGGGACACACCGGGGAGCTGTTTTTT. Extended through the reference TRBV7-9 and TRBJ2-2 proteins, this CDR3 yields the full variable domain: DTGVSQNPRHKITKRGQNVTFRCDPISEHNRLYWYRQTLGQGPEFLTYFQNEAQLEKSRLLSDRFSAERPKGSFSTLEIQRTEQGDSAMYLCASSLDYSGQGHTGELFFGEGSRLTVL.